These T cell receptor beta chains were read from a single sample in a study of identical twins. TCRdb called the 5' RACE reads again in MiXCR, with one record for every CDR3 protein. In the table there are 550,000 to 800,000 distinct CDR3 sequences, about 7.1% of which are singletons. These same records also appear under a second study, on yellow fever vaccine responses in identical twins.

Sequences were obtained from PBMCs. The receptors here all came from a woman aged 18-29 years in good health. The CDR3 runs from the conserved cysteine through the conserved F or W. A D gene is named only where the DNA matches it firmly. Some rows have no size entry. The others give once, few or many, or a class for an expanded clone.

>TRBD2|TRBJ2-1|many|TRBV6-2/TRBV6-3
TGTGCCAGCAGCCCCCTCCTAGCGGTTACCTACAATGAGCAGTTCTTC
CASSPLLAVTYNEQFF
>.|TRBJ2-7|.|TRBV9
TGTGCCAGCAGCGTAGATAGCACGTACGAGCAGTACTTC
CASSVDSTYEQYF
>TRBD2|TRBJ2-1|many|TRBV5-1
TGCGCCAGCAGCCTGGTAGCGGGAGGGAGCTCCTACAATGAGCAGTTCTTC
CASSLVAGGSSYNEQFF
>TRBD2|TRBJ2-5|few|TRBV7-8
TGTGCCAGCAGCACCCGGCGGCAGCGGGGGCAAGAGACCCAGTACTTC
CASSTRRQRGQETQYF
>.|TRBJ1-1|many|TRBV7-9
TGTGCCAGCAGCTTCTCGCAGATGAACACTGAAGCTTTCTTT
CASSFSQMNTEAFF
>.|TRBJ2-3|few|TRBV20-1
TGCAGTGCTAGAGGTGTGGGGCCCCTAAGGACAGATACGCAGTATTTT
CSARGVGPLRTDTQYF
>.|TRBJ1-1|.|TRBV5-6
TGTGCCAGCAGCTTGGCCGGGCTCACATCCAGGACTGAAGCTTTCTTT
CASSLAGLTSRTEAFF
>TRBD2|TRBJ2-1|few|TRBV11-2
TGTGCCAGCAGCAAAAACCAGGGCGGGGGGGCAAATGAGCAGTTCTTC
CASSKNQGGGANEQFF
>.|TRBJ2-1|.|TRBV28
TGTGCCAGCAGCGGGCGTGGGGCGGGGCGTCAAAGGGAGCAGTTCTTC
CASSGRGAGRQREQFF
>.|TRBJ1-2|many|TRBV5-1
TGCGCCAGCAGCTTGGAAGGGTTGGCTAACTATGGCTACACCTTC
CASSLEGLANYGYTF
>.|TRBJ2-5|.|TRBV20-1
TGCAGTGCCCCGAACCCGACACAAGAGACCCAGTACTTC
CSAPNPTQETQYF
>TRBD1|TRBJ1-2|.|TRBV10-3
TGTGCCATCAGTGTGGAGGGGGCTACCTCTAACTATGGCTACACCTTC
CAISVEGATSNYGYTF
>TRBD2|TRBJ2-4|few|TRBV5-1
TGCGCCAGCAGCCCTCGGGGGGGTTTTACCCTAGCCAAAAACATTCAGTACTTC
CASSPRGGFTLAKNIQYF
>.|TRBJ2-1|few|TRBV12-5
TGTGCTAGTGGTTTCACGACTACCTTCAATGAGCAGTTCTTC
CASGFTTTFNEQFF
>TRBD1|TRBJ2-1|.|TRBV27
TGTGCCAGCAACAGGGGGTCCCCCCTTAACAATGAGCAGTTCTTC
CASNRGSPLNNEQFF
>TRBD1|TRBJ2-1|many|TRBV11-3
TGTGCCAGCAGCTTGTACAGGGGGAATGAGCAGTTCTTC
CASSLYRGNEQFF
>TRBD2|TRBJ2-1|few|TRBV10-3
TGTGCCATCAGTGAGTGGCTAGCGGGGGACAGCTCCTACAATGAGCAGTTCTTC
CAISEWLAGDSSYNEQFF
>TRBD2|TRBJ2-2|.|TRBV5-3
TGTGCCAGAAGCTTGTGGTTTGCGGGGGACACCGGGGAGCTGTTTTTT
CARSLWFAGDTGELFF
>TRBD2|TRBJ2-7|many|TRBV29-1
TGCAGCGTTGTCGGGGGAGGGAGGAGCTCCTACGAGCAGTACTTC
CSVVGGGRSSYEQYF
>.|TRBJ2-7|many|TRBV12-3/TRBV12-4
TGTGCCAGCAGTTTAAGAGGGTCCCTTACCTACGAGCAGTACTTC
CASSLRGSLTYEQYF
>.|TRBJ1-6|few|TRBV27
TGTGCCAGCAGTCCCCGGGAAGCCTATAATTCACCCCTCCACTTT
CASSPREAYNSPLHF
>TRBD2|TRBJ2-1|few|TRBV6-4
TGTGCCAGCACTAGACTAGCGGGGGGCTTAACCTCGTTCTCCTACAATGAGCAGTTCTTC
CASTRLAGGLTSFSYNEQFF
>TRBD1|TRBJ1-2|many|TRBV12-3/TRBV12-4
TGTGCCAGCAGTCCGAGGACAGGGTCCGGCTACACCTTC
CASSPRTGSGYTF
>.|TRBJ1-1|many|TRBV20-1
TGCAGTGCTAGAGATTCAGTGAACACTGAAGCTTTCTTT
CSARDSVNTEAFF
>.|TRBJ1-2|many|TRBV4-1
TGCGCCATTATCCGATTAGGGTATGGCTACACCTTC
CAIIRLGYGYTF
>.|TRBJ2-7|many|TRBV28
TGTGCCAGCAAAGGCGGGGTGAAGAACGAGCAGTACTTC
CASKGGVKNEQYF
>TRBD2|TRBJ2-1|few|TRBV20-1
TGCAGTGCTAGAGATTATTCTCTAGCGGGAGAGCAGTTCTTC
CSARDYSLAGEQFF
>.|TRBJ1-3|few|TRBV6-5
TGTGCCAGCAGTTACTCAAGGCATAGTGGAAACACCATATATTTT
CASSYSRHSGNTIYF
>TRBD1|TRBJ2-6|.|TRBV7-2
TGTGCCAGCAGCTTGACAGGGGGCATTGGGGCCAACGTCCTGACTTTC
CASSLTGGIGANVLTF
>.|TRBJ2-1|.|TRBV5-1
TGCGCCAGCAGCTTGGGGTCCGGAACTAATGAGCAGTTCTTC
CASSLGSGTNEQFF
>.|TRBJ2-2|many|TRBV12-3/TRBV12-4
TGTGCCAGCAGTTTTTTGGGAGCCGGGGAGCTGTTTTTT
CASSFLGAGELFF
>.|TRBJ2-3|few|TRBV5-1
TGCGCCAGCAGCTTGGTGCCCCATAGCGGCCCCCGAGTGGGAGATACGCAGTATTTT
CASSLVPHSGPRVGDTQYF
>TRBD2|TRBJ2-7|once|TRBV7-8
TGTGCCAGCAGCTCCCACCCGGAGCGGGGGGCCTACGAGCAGTACTTC
CASSSHPERGAYEQYF
>TRBD2|TRBJ2-5|.|TRBV28
TGTGCCAGCAGACTAGCGGGAGGCGGGACCCAGTACTTC
CASRLAGGGTQYF
>TRBD2|TRBJ2-1|.|TRBV6-1
TGTGCCAGCGGGGGACTAGCTGGGGGGGAGCAGTTCTTC
CASGGLAGGEQFF
>.|TRBJ1-2|few|TRBV5-4
TGTGCCAGCAGCCCCGATTTGGGCTATGGCTACACCTTC
CASSPDLGYGYTF
>TRBD2|TRBJ2-4|many|TRBV3-1
TGTGCCAGCAGCCAAGTTTTGTCTAGCGGGGGGTACGCATTAGCCAAAAACATTCAGTACTTC
CASSQVLSSGGYALAKNIQYF
>.|TRBJ1-1|many|TRBV29-1
TGCAGCGCTAGTTTGGCGCGGAACACTGAAGCTTTCTTT
CSASLARNTEAFF
>.|TRBJ2-3|many|TRBV2
TGTGCCAGCACCCCTCTCAGGGCGACTACATTCAGCACAGATACGCAGTATTTT
CASTPLRATTFSTDTQYF
>TRBD1|TRBJ2-7|few|TRBV3-1
TGTGCCAGCAGACCCGGGACAGGGGGCCACGAGCAGTACTTC
CASRPGTGGHEQYF
>TRBD2|TRBJ2-1|.|TRBV28
TGTGCCAGCAGGACTAGCGGAACGACGGCGAAGGAGCAGTTCTTC
CASRTSGTTAKEQFF
>.|TRBJ2-5|few|TRBV9
TGTGCCAGCAGCGTAGCTGACTTCACGTCGGGGACCCAGTACTTC
CASSVADFTSGTQYF
>TRBD1|TRBJ2-5|few|TRBV5-1
TGCGCCAGCAGCCAACTGGGGGACAGCACACAAGAGACCCAGTACTTC
CASSQLGDSTQETQYF
>TRBD1|TRBJ2-3|many|TRBV24-1
TGTGCCACCAGTGATTCGGGACAGGGAGTGAATACGCAGTATTTT
CATSDSGQGVNTQYF
>TRBD2|TRBJ2-1|.|TRBV28
TGTGCCAGCAGTTCCGCCCGACTAGCGGGAGGGGTGTCGCATTACAATGAGCAGTTCTTC
CASSSARLAGGVSHYNEQFF
>TRBD2|TRBJ2-1|.|TRBV28
TGTGCCAGCAGTTTCGGCCTAGCGGGGGGCCCTCTAGACAATGAGCAGTTCTTC
CASSFGLAGGPLDNEQFF
>.|TRBJ1-6|many|TRBV7-9
TGTGCCAGCAGCTTAGTTGGAGCGGCGGGTCCCCTCCACTTT
CASSLVGAAGPLHF
>.|TRBJ2-1|.|TRBV5-1
TGCGCCAGCAGCTTTACGGCCGACCAAGACCCGTTCTTC
CASSFTADQDPFF
>TRBD1|TRBJ2-3|many|TRBV6-2/TRBV6-3
TGTGCCAGCAAGGGGGCCCTTAGCACAGATACGCAGTATTTT
CASKGALSTDTQYF
>.|TRBJ2-3|.|TRBV14
TGTGCCAGCAGCCAAGAGTTGTCACCAGCCGATACGCAGTATTTT
CASSQELSPADTQYF
>.|TRBJ1-1|few|TRBV9
TGTGCCAGCAGTGTGGGACTGGGGGGGACTGAAGCTTTCTTT
CASSVGLGGTEAFF
>.|TRBJ1-4|few|TRBV27
TGTGCCAGCAGAGCCCAGGGACGGCCCACGGGGAGGCTGTTTTTT
CASRAQGRPTGRLFF
>.|TRBJ2-1|few|TRBV12-3/TRBV12-4
TGTGCCAGCAGTGCCGACGGGACCCGTATTTACAATGAGCAGTTCTTC
CASSADGTRIYNEQFF
>TRBD1|TRBJ2-7|many|TRBV20-1
TGCAGTGCGCCGGGACAGGGGAACTACGAGCAGTACTTC
CSAPGQGNYEQYF